A single sample is the source of the 25 T cell receptor beta chains below, sequenced in a study of long-term antiretroviral therapy in people with HIV. immunoSEQ v3.0 was run at survey level. Sequenced by immunoSEQ multiplex PCR; TCRdb stores in-frame clones only, minus some. Seen here are 15,000 to 20,000 clones, 80% to 90% observed once, and the top ten hold roughly 9.3%. The sequenced sample was unsorted PBMCs, obtained 4.2 years after starting antiretroviral therapy. The receptors here all came from a man between 50 and 59 years old with HIV.

This chain connects TRBV6-5 to TRBJ1-2; D uncertain. Per the germline V gene, CDR1 is MNHEY and CDR2 is SVGAGI. CDR3 length: 15 amino acids. V was clipped by 6 bases and J by 2 bases, with 16 bases between them. The CDR3 bases are TGTGCCAGCAGCCAAGGACGGAATTCGAACTATGGCTACACCTTC. Its protein product is CASSQGRNSNYGYTF.

This rearrangement joins TRBV19 to TRBJ2-3, with D perhaps assigned TRBD1 or TRBD2 (8 bases each). The CDR3 extends over 18 amino acids. Trimming removed 8 bases at V and 6 bases at J, with 30 bases between. Germline V CDR1 and CDR2: LNHDA, SQIVND (reference sequence). The CDR3 sequence is CASAPGQASSGLGDTQYF. CDR3 bases: TGTGCCAGTGCCCCGGGACAGGCGTCTAGCGGGCTCGGGGATACGCAGTATTTT.

This rearrangement joins TRBV7-9 to TRBJ2-2; perhaps TRBD1 as D (6 bases). Trimming cost V 3 bases and J 0 bases, with 14 bases left between them. Germline lookup yields CDR1 SEHNR and CDR2 FQNEAQ (reference sequence). The CDR3 covers 17 residues. For the CDR3, the DNA is TGTGCCAGCAGCTTTTCCAGGGGATATACGAACACCGGGGAGCTGTTTTTT. Translation: CASSFSRGYTNTGELFF.

The chain joins TRBV27 to TRBJ2-6; a possible D gene is TRBD2 (5 bases). Germline V gene lookup returns CDR1 MNHEY and CDR2 SMNVEV (reference sequence). The CDR3 is made up of 15 amino acids. Trimming removed 6 bases from V and 0 bases from J, with 9 bases in between. CDR3: CASSLTSSGANVLTF. CDR3 DNA sequence: TGTGCCAGCAGCCTTACTAGCTCTGGGGCCAACGTCCTGACTTTC.

About this clone: This sample includes further DNA sequences coding for the same CDR3. The chain joins TRBV4-1 to TRBJ2-7; 8 nucleotides match TRBD1. CDR1 and CDR2 (germline): MGHRA, YSYEKL. The CDR3 is 15 amino acids. V shed 3 bases and J 4 bases; nucleotides not matched to a gene: 8. The CDR3 DNA reads as TGCGCCAGCAGCCACCCCGGGGGACAGGTGTACGAGCAGTACTTC. Protein sequence: CASSHPGGQVYEQYF.

The sample holds one count of this clone. In DNA, the CDR3 is TGCGCCAGCAGCTTCCGACCTAGCGGGGGGAGCACAGATACGCAGTATTTT. Protein: CASSFRPSGGSTDTQYF. The chain has TRBV5-1 and TRBJ2-3; TRBD2 matches at 11 bases. The CDR3 sequence is 17 residues long. Germline V gives CDR1 SGHRS, CDR2 YFSETQ. Unmatched junction bases numbered 5, after V lost 2 bases and J lost 0 bases. Filled out from reference TRBV5-1 and TRBJ2-3, the complete variable domain reads KAGVTQTPRYLIKTRGQQVTLSCSPISGHRSVSWYQQTPGQGLQFLFEYFSETQRNKGNFPGRFSGRQFSNSRSEMNVSTLELGDSALYLCASSFRPSGGSTDTQYFGPGTRLTVL.

V gene TRBV18 combines with J gene TRBJ1-5; no clear D gene. The CDR3 spans 16 residues. Per germline, CDR1 KGHSH and CDR2 LQKENI. V lost 3 bases and J lost 0, with 12 bases in between. The CDR3 DNA reads as TGTGCCAGCTCACCTGACAAGTTTCGTAGCAATCAGCCCCAGCATTTT. Translating gives CASSPDKFRSNQPQHF.

The CDR3 spells CASSEPRQGGSNQPQHF. CDR3 DNA sequence: TGTGCCAGCAGTGAACCCAGACAGGGGGGAAGCAATCAGCCCCAGCATTTT. The chain employs TRBV6-1 and TRBJ1-5; TRBD1 matches 9 bases. Trimming at V came to 2 bases and at J to 1 base, leaving 6 bases not matched to a gene. The V gene's germline CDR1 is MNHNS and CDR2 SASEGT. The CDR3 length is 17 residues.

The genes are TRBV2 and TRBJ2-3; 10 nucleotides match TRBD2. Germline CDR1 reads SNHLY; CDR2 reads FYNNEI. V trimming: 1 base; J trimming: 2 bases; junction bases outside the gene matches: 9. This CDR3 has 18 amino acids. DNA of the CDR3: TGTGCCAGCAGTGAAGTAGTAGCGGGGGGCCTTATCACAGATACGCAGTATTTT. Amino acid sequence: CASSEVVAGGLITDTQYF.

This clone was detected once. The chain combines TRBV9 with TRBJ2-7; 8 nucleotides agree with TRBD1. Losses at the gene ends were 4 bases for V and 6 bases for J; bases not matched to a gene: 9. Germline assignment: CDR1 SGDLS and CDR2 YYNGEE. This CDR3 is 14 amino acids long. The CDR3 bases are TGTGCCAGCAGCTTTGGACAGGGCATCAGCGAGCAGTACTTC. This codes for CASSFGQGISEQYF.

The chain recombines TRBV27 with TRBJ1-5; D possibly corresponds to TRBD1 (5 bases). Germline CDR1 MNHEY, CDR2 SMNVEV (reference sequence). V was trimmed by 7 bases and J by 0 bases, leaving 13 bases between them. This CDR3 spans 15 amino acids. This chain's CDR3 is CASISGGGSNQPQHF. CDR3 coding DNA: TGTGCCAGCATTTCAGGCGGGGGTAGCAATCAGCCCCAGCATTTT.

The V gene is TRBV19, the J gene TRBJ1-1; D call uncertain. Per the germline V gene, CDR1 is LNHDA and CDR2 is SQIVND (reference sequence). Trimming removed 5 bases from V and 1 base from J, with 8 bases in between. The CDR3 is 13 residues long. CDR3 DNA: TGTGCCAGTAGTCCAGACGGGAACACTGAAGCTTTCTTT. It codes for CASSPDGNTEAFF.

V gene TRBV23-1 combines with J gene TRBJ1-2; no reliable D call. TRBV23-1 is reported as an ORF; its role is uncertain. The length of the CDR3 is 13 residues. The V and J ends lost 5 bases and 4 bases respectively, with 11 bases between them. The CDR3 region has the DNA TGCGCCAGCAGTTCAGGCCGAGGCTATGGCTACACCTTC. Translation gives CASSSGRGYGYTF.

V gene TRBV28 combines with J gene TRBJ1-2; the D is unclear. Germline lookup yields CDR1 MDHEN and CDR2 SYDVKM. This CDR3 has 14 residues. With 3 bases removed from V and 6 bases from J, the gap between germline ends came to 14 bases. The CDR3 loop reads CASSFLGRFDGYTF. In DNA, the CDR3 is TGTGCCAGCAGTTTTCTAGGGCGGTTCGATGGCTACACCTTC.

The chain employs TRBV27 and TRBJ2-3, with TRBD1 matching 8 bases. Losses at the gene ends were 2 bases for V and 2 bases for J; bases not matched to a gene: 3. The CDR3 runs 15 residues. The germline V gene encodes CDR1 MNHEY and CDR2 SMNVEV (reference sequence). The CDR3 DNA follows: TGTGCCAGCAGTTTACGGGACAGGAACACAGATACGCAGTATTTT. This codes for CASSLRDRNTDTQYF.

The chain links TRBV5-5 to TRBJ2-2; 7 nucleotides match TRBD1. J lost 4 bases, V lost 0 bases, and 12 bases had no gene match. The CDR3 extends over 18 amino acids. Germline assignment: CDR1 SGHKS and CDR2 YYEKEE (reference sequence). This CDR3 reads CASSLALQQGIGTGELFF. Here the CDR3 DNA reads TGTGCCAGCAGCTTGGCCCTACAACAGGGGATTGGCACCGGGGAGCTGTTTTTT.

The chain recombines TRBV7-9 with TRBJ2-7; perhaps TRBD1 as D (6 bases). V was trimmed by 4 bases and J by 4 bases, leaving 8 bases between them. The CDR3 sequence is 12 residues long. From germline, CDR1 is SEHNR and CDR2 FQNEAQ (reference sequence). CDR3 bases: TGTGCCAGCAGCTGGGGGCAGTACGAGCAGTACTTC. Its translation is CASSWGQYEQYF.

This rearrangement joins TRBV19 to TRBJ2-7; D is undetermined. The germline V gene has CDR1 LNHDA and CDR2 SQIVND (reference sequence). Trimming left V 3 bases short and J 6 bases short, with 12 bases between. There are 13 residues in the CDR3. CDR3 amino acids: CASSIFLSREQYF. In nucleotides, the CDR3 is TGTGCCAGTAGTATTTTTTTGTCTCGCGAGCAGTACTTC.

The V gene is TRBV6-1, the J gene TRBJ1-2; D is ambiguous. V gave up 2 bases and J gave up 4 bases, with 5 bases separating them. This CDR3 is 12 amino acids long. Germline-derived CDR1 and CDR2 are MNHNS and SASEGT. Here the CDR3 DNA reads TGTGCCAGCAGTGAATTGTCCTATGGCTACACCTTC. It codes for CASSELSYGYTF.

The J gene is TRBJ1-4, the V gene TRBV30; a weak D match, TRBD1 (5 bases). CDR1 GTSNPN and CDR2 SVGIG come from the germline V gene (reference sequence). The CDR3 loop spans 15 amino acids. Trimming removed 3 bases from V and 4 bases from J, with 15 bases in between. CDR3 amino acids: CAWRGRQHSNEKLFF. CDR3 nucleotides: TGTGCCTGGAGAGGAAGACAGCACAGTAATGAAAAACTGTTTTTT.

V and J are TRBV11-2 and TRBJ2-1; no clear D. The CDR3 extends over 15 amino acids. V gave up 5 bases and J gave up 8 bases, with 19 bases separating them. The germline gives CDR1 SGHAT, CDR2 FQNNGV. The CDR3 loop is CASSARSSTDDEQFF. CDR3 nucleotide sequence: TGTGCCAGCAGCGCGCGGTCCTCCACGGACGATGAGCAGTTCTTC.

The chain has TRBV30 and TRBJ1-6; no reliable D call. Germline loops: CDR1 GTSNPN, CDR2 SVGIG (reference sequence). The CDR3 contains 21 residues. V lost 3 bases and J lost 0, with 27 bases in between. Here the CDR3 reads CAWSFDATQEAISSYNSPLHF. CDR3 DNA: TGTGCCTGGAGCTTTGACGCGACCCAAGAAGCAATTAGCTCCTATAATTCACCCCTCCACTTT.

The rearrangement joins TRBV28 to TRBJ1-5; a weak D match, TRBD1 (6 bases). Per germline, CDR1 MDHEN and CDR2 SYDVKM. This CDR3 is built from 15 residues. Trimming stripped 5 bases from V and 1 base from J, with 12 bases between. Here the CDR3 reads CASSGLTGSNQPQHF. The CDR3 DNA reads as TGTGCCAGCAGTGGTCTCACAGGGAGCAATCAGCCCCAGCATTTT. The whole variable domain, filled in from reference TRBV28 and TRBJ1-5, reads DVKVTQSSRYLVKRTGEKVFLECVQDMDHENMFWYRQDPGLGLRLIYFSYDVKMKEKGDIPEGYSVSREKKERFSLILESASTNQTSMYLCASSGLTGSNQPQHFGDGTRLSIL.

The CDR3 sequence is CASSGTVNIQYF. The DNA of the CDR3 is TGTGCCAGCAGTGGGACAGTAAACATTCAGTACTTC. The V gene is TRBV2, the J gene TRBJ2-4; perhaps TRBD1 as D (6 bases). In germline, CDR1 is SNHLY, CDR2 FYNNEI. This CDR3 contains 12 residues. V was trimmed by 4 bases and J by 6 bases, leaving 7 bases between them.

This chain joins TRBV7-6 and TRBJ2-7, with TRBD1 as a possible D gene (5 bases). There are 15 residues in the CDR3. The V end was cut by 4 bases, the J end by 3 bases, with 16 bases between. Looked up from germline, CDR1 is SGHVS and CDR2 is FNYEAQ. The CDR3 DNA reads TGTGCCAGCAGCTCAGGGCCTTCCGGATTCTACGAGCAGTACTTC. It yields the protein CASSSGPSGFYEQYF.